The 5 T cell receptor beta chains listed next were all sequenced from one sample in a study of T-cell memory formation after mild COVID-19. TCRdb reprocessed the 5' RACE reads with MiXCR, giving one entry per CDR3 protein. The table lists some 190,000 distinct CDR3 sequences, approximately 16% of them singletons. Sequencing was done on a sample of PBMCs or a T cell subset sorted from them (not recorded which). The receptors were sampled from an adult woman who had mild COVID-19 (a few samples of this study predate the infection). Cell type and time point are not known.

The chain employs TRBV30 and TRBJ2-5; a weak D match, TRBD2 (5 bases). The CDR3 contains 15 residues. V shed 1 base and J shed 0 bases, with 12 bases lying between them. Germline CDR1 is GTSNPN and CDR2 is SVGIG (reference sequence). The CDR3 bases are TGTGCCTGGAGTGGCGACTACACCTACCAAGAGACCCAGTACTTC. It yields the protein CAWSGDYTYQETQYF.

V gene TRBV3-1 combines with J gene TRBJ1-4, with 8 bases that match TRBD1. V shed 4 bases, J shed 10 bases, and the junction held 11 bases outside the gene matches. Per the germline V gene, CDR1 is LGHDT and CDR2 is YNNKEL (reference sequence). The CDR3 consists of 15 residues. The CDR3 nucleotides read TGTGCCAGCAGCCCAAGTGACAGGGGCCAGCGAAAACTGTTTTTT. Its translation is CASSPSDRGQRKLFF. Looking up the rest from reference TRBV3-1 and TRBJ1-4 gives the full variable domain: DTAVSQTPKYLVTQMGNDKSIKCEQNLGHDTMYWYKQDSKKFLKIMFSYNNKELIINETVPNRFSPKSPDKAHLNLHINSLELGDSAVYFCASSPSDRGQRKLFFGSGTQLSVL.

In its sample, this clonotype was seen a few times. The chain recombines TRBV7-3 with TRBJ1-6; D gene unclear. The CDR3 contains 15 residues. V was shortened by 2 bases and J by 7 bases, with 12 bases between the two germline ends. Germline V gene sequence: CDR1 SGHTA, CDR2 FQGTGA. The CDR3 region is CASSLGYRQNSPLHF. DNA of the CDR3: TGTGCCAGCAGCTTAGGTTACAGACAAAATTCACCCCTCCACTTT.

This clonotype appeared many times. The V and J genes are TRBV24-1 and TRBJ2-4; 9 nucleotides line up with TRBD2. Germline V gene sequence: CDR1 KGHDR, CDR2 SFDVKD. The CDR3 spans 13 residues. V gave up 4 bases and J gave up 13 bases; unmatched junction bases: 7. The CDR3 nucleotides are TGTGCCACCAGTGACCTCGGGACTAGCAGGCAGTACTTC. It translates to CATSDLGTSRQYF.

The chain couples TRBV20-1 to TRBJ1-1; D is possibly TRBD1 (6 bases). CDR1 DFQATT and CDR2 SNEGSKA come from the germline V gene (reference sequence). The CDR3 contains 12 residues. The germline V and J ends were trimmed by 6 bases and 1 base, with 9 bases remaining between them. CDR3 region: CSARTANTEAFF. The CDR3 DNA follows: TGCAGTGCCCGGACAGCGAACACTGAAGCTTTCTTT.